This T cell receptor beta chain was recorded in a study of cytomegalovirus exposure and HLA in healthy donors. This PCR relied on a set of 60 Vbeta primers and 13 Jbeta primers. Assay used: immunoSEQ multiplex PCR; TCRdb lists only in-frame clones, some missing. The sample consists of about 87,000 clones, 65% to 75% of them appearing once. Germline loops: CDR1 MNHEY, CDR2 SMNVEV (reference sequence). Trimming cost V 2 bases and J 14 bases, with 13 bases left between them. The CDR3 loop spans 12 amino acids. This clonotype was obtained from a man aged 25-45 years in good health and CMV-seropositive. This chain uses TRBV27 with TRBJ2-1; the D is unclear. Sequenced input: PBMCs. In nucleotides, the CDR3 is TGTGCCAGCAGTTTAACCCCCTCCCCGGAGTTCTTC. Protein: CASSLTPSPEFF.